The source of this TCR beta chain is a study of CD8 T cells in Susac syndrome. CDR1 LGHDT and CDR2 YNNKEL come from the germline V gene (reference sequence). The CDR3 totals 13 residues. Trimming left V 1 base short and J 6 bases short, with 10 bases between. After extraction with the RNeasy kit, roughly 0.45 to 1 ug of the RNA was reverse transcribed using random hexamers. TCRdb redid the calling of the immunoSEQ multiplex PCR reads with MiXCR, one entry per CDR3 protein. The table records 150,000 to 200,000 distinct CDR3 sequences, roughly 96% of them present only once. The multiple sclerosis controls were treatment-naive patients with relapsing-remitting disease that was stable or active.

The TCR originated in a human donor with multiple sclerosis. V gene TRBV3-1 combines with J gene TRBJ2-7; no clear D. Sequencing was done on a sample of CD4+ T cells from PBMCs. CDR3: CASSQVNTGEQYF. The CDR3 DNA follows: TGTGCCAGCAGCCAAGTTAATACTGGCGAGCAGTACTTC.